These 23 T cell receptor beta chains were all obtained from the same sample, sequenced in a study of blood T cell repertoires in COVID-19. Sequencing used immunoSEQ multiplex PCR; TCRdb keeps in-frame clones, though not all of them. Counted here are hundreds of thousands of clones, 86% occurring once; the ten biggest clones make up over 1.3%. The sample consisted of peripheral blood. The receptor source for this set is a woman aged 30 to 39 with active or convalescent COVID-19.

The CDR3 DNA is TGCGCCAGCAGCCAGCCGGGACTAGCGGACTACAATGAGCAGTTCTTC. It translates to CASSQPGLADYNEQFF. The rearrangement joins TRBV4-1 to TRBJ2-1; 11 bases fit TRBD2. Germline V gives CDR1 MGHRA, CDR2 YSYEKL. The length of the CDR3 is 16 residues. Unmatched junction bases numbered 4, after V lost 3 bases and J lost 3 bases.

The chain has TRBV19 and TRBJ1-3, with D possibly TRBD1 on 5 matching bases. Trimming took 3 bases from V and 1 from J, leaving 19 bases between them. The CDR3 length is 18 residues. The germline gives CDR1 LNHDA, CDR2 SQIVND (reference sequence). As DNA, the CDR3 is TGTGCCAGTAGTATTGGGTTACCGCTTGGGGCATCTGGAAACACCATATATTTT. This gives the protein CASSIGLPLGASGNTIYF.

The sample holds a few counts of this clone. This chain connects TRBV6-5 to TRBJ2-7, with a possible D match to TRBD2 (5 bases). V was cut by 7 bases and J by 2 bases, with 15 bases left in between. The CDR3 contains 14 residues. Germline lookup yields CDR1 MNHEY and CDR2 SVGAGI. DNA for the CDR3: TGTGCCAGCACCGAGAGTACGGGGACCTACGAGCAGTACTTC. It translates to CASTESTGTYEQYF.

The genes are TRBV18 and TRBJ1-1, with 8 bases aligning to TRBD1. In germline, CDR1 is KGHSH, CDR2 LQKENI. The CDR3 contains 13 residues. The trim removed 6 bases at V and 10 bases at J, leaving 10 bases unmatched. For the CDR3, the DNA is TGTGCCAGCTCCCAGGACAGGGCCCGTACAGCTTTCTTT. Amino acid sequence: CASSQDRARTAFF.

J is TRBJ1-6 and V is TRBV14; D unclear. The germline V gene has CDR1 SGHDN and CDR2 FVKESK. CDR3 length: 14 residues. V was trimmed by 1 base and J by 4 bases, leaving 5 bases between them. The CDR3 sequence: CASSQAGYNSPLHF. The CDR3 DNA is TGTGCCAGCAGCCAAGCAGGATATAATTCACCCCTCCACTTT.

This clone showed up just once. The CDR3 is CASSPVRSTEAFF. As DNA, the CDR3 is TGTGCCAGCTCACCGGTACGGAGCACTGAAGCTTTCTTT. This chain uses TRBV18 with TRBJ1-1; no definite D call. With 3 bases removed from V and 4 bases from J, the gap between germline ends came to 9 bases. There are 13 residues in the CDR3. Germline CDR1 reads KGHSH; CDR2 reads LQKENI.

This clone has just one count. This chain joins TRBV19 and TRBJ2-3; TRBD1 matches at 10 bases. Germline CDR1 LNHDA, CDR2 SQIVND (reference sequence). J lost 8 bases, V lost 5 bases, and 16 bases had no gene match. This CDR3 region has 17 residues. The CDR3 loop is CASSPSPGTGVLGTQYF. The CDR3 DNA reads TGTGCCAGTAGTCCTTCCCCCGGGACAGGGGTCCTTGGTACGCAGTATTTT.

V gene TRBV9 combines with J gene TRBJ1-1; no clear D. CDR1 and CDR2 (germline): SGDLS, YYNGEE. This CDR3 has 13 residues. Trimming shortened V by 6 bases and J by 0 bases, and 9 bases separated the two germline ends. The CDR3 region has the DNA TGTGCCAGCACTCCGGAGGTGAACACTGAAGCTTTCTTT. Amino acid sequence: CASTPEVNTEAFF. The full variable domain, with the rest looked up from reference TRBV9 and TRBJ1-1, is DSGVTQTPKHLITATGQRVTLRCSPRSGDLSVYWYQQSLDQGLQFLIQYYNGEERAKGNILERFSAQQFPDLHSELNLSSLELGDSALYFCASTPEVNTEAFFGQGTRLTVV.

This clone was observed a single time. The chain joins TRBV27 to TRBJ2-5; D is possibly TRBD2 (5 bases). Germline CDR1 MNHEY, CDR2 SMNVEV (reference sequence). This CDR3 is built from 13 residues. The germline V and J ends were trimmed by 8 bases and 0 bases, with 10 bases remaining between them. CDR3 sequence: CASVGVDQETQYF. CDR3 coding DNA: TGTGCCAGCGTCGGGGTTGACCAAGAGACCCAGTACTTC.

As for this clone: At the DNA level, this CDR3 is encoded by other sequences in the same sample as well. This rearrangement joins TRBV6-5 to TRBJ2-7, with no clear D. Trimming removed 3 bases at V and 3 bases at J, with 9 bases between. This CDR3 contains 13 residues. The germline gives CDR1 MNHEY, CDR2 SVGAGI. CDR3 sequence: CASSYSSSYEQYF. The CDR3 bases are TGTGCCAGCAGTTATTCCTCTAGCTACGAGCAGTACTTC.

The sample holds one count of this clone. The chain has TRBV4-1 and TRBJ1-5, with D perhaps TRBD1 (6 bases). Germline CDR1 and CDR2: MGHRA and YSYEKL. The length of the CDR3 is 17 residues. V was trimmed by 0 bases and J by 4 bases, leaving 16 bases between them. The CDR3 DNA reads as TGCGCCAGCAGCCAAGATAGCGGGACACTACTTAATCAGCCCCAGCATTTT. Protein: CASSQDSGTLLNQPQHF.

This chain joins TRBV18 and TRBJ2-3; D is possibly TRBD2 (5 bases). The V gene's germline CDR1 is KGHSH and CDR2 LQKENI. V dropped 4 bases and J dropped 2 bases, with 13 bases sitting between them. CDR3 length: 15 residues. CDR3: CASSRRLANTDTQYF. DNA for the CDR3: TGTGCCAGCTCACGACGGCTAGCCAACACAGATACGCAGTATTTT.

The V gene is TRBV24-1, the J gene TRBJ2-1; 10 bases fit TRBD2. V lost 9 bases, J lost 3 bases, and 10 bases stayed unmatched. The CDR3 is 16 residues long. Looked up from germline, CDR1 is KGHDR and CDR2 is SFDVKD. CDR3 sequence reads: CATAVRTSGNYNEQFF. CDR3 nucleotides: TGTGCCACCGCTGTTCGGACTAGCGGCAACTACAATGAGCAGTTCTTC.

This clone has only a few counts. This CDR3 is CASSSTGDLTGELFF. CDR3 nucleotides: TGCGCCAGCAGCTCAACAGGGGACCTCACCGGGGAGCTGTTTTTT. V gene TRBV5-1 combines with J gene TRBJ2-2; 7 bases fit TRBD1. V lost 3 bases to trimming and J lost 4 bases; unmatched junction nucleotides: 6. Germline V CDR1 and CDR2: SGHRS, YFSETQ. The CDR3 is 15 amino acids.

In DNA form, the CDR3 reads TGTGCCAGTAGCCTCCGTTTCTCGCGGGAGGCCGGCGAGAAGCAGTTCTTC. It encodes CASSLRFSREAGEKQFF. The genes are TRBV19 and TRBJ2-1, with TRBD2 identical over 8 bases. This CDR3 comprises 17 residues. Germline V gene lookup returns CDR1 LNHDA and CDR2 SQIVND (reference sequence). V dropped 6 bases and J dropped 11; count of bases not matched to a gene: 21. Full variable domain (missing parts from reference TRBV19 and TRBJ2-1): DGGITQSPKYLFRKEGQNVTLSCEQNLNHDAMYWYRQDPGQGLRLIYYSQIVNDFQKGDIAEGYSVSREKKESFPLTVTSAQKNPTAFYLCASSLRFSREAGEKQFFGPGTRLTVL.

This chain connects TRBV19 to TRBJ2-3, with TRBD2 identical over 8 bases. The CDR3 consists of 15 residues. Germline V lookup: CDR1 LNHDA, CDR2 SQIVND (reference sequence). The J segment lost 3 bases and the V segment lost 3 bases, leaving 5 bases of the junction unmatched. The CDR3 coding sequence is TGTGCCAGTAGTATCGGGCCTAGCGGGACAGATACGCAGTATTTT. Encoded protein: CASSIGPSGTDTQYF.

Here the CDR3 reads CASSTGQGGAWEQYF. CDR3 coding DNA: TGTGCCAGCAGCACTGGACAGGGGGGGGCATGGGAGCAGTACTTC. V and J are TRBV13 and TRBJ2-7; the match to TRBD1 covers 10 bases. With 5 bases clipped from V and 7 bases from J, the junction kept 11 bases outside the gene matches. The CDR3 is made up of 15 amino acids. The germline V gene has CDR1 PRHDT and CDR2 FYEKMQ (reference sequence).

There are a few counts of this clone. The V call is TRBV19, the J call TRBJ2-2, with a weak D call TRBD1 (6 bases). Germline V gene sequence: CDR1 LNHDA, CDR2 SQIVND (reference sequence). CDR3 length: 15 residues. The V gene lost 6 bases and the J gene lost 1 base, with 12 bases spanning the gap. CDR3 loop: CASRILGQNTGELFF. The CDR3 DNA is TGTGCCAGTAGAATACTGGGACAGAACACCGGGGAGCTGTTTTTT. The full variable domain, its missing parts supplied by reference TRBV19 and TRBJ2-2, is DGGITQSPKYLFRKEGQNVTLSCEQNLNHDAMYWYRQDPGQGLRLIYYSQIVNDFQKGDIAEGYSVSREKKESFPLTVTSAQKNPTAFYLCASRILGQNTGELFFGEGSRLTVL.

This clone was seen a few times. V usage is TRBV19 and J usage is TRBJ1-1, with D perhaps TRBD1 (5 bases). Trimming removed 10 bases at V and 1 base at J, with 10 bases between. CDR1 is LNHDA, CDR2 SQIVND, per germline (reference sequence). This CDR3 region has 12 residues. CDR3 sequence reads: CATLDRNTEAFF. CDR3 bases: TGTGCCACCCTAGACAGGAACACTGAAGCTTTCTTT. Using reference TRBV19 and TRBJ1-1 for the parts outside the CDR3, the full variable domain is DGGITQSPKYLFRKEGQNVTLSCEQNLNHDAMYWYRQDPGQGLRLIYYSQIVNDFQKGDIAEGYSVSREKKESFPLTVTSAQKNPTAFYLCATLDRNTEAFFGQGTRLTVV.

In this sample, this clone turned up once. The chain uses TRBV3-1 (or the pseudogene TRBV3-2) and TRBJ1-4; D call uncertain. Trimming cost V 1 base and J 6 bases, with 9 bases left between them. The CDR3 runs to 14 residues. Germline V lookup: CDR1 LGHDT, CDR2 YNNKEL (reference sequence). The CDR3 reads CASSQGVEDEKLFF. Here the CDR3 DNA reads TGTGCCAGCAGCCAAGGAGTCGAAGATGAAAAACTGTTTTTT.

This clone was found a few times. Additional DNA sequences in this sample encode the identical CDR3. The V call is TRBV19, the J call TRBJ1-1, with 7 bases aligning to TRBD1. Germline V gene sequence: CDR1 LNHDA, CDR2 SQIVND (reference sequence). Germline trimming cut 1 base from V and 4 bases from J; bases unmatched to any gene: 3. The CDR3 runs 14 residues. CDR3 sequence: CASSIAAGGTEAFF. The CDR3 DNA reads TGTGCCAGTAGTATAGCGGCAGGGGGCACTGAAGCTTTCTTT.

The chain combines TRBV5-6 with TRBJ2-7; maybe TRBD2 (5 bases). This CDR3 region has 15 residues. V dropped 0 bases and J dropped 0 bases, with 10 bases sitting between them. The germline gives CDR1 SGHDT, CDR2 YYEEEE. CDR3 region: CASSLGGGSSYEQYF. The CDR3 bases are TGTGCCAGCAGCTTGGGTGGTGGGAGCTCCTACGAGCAGTACTTC.

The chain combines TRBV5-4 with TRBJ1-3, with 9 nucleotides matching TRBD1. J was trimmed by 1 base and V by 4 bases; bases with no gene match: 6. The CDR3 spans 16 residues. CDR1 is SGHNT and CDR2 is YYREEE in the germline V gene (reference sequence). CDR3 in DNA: TGTGCCAGCAGCCTCACCGGGACAGGGTCTGGAAACACCATATATTTT. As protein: CASSLTGTGSGNTIYF.